The T cell receptor beta chain described here comes from a study of cytomegalovirus exposure and HLA in healthy donors (dated by TCRdb to between 2016 and 2019). With regard to the full study: In an earlier analysis of fewer than 750 of the donors, under 300 Gb of sequence data and about 110 million unique TCR beta sequences from 150 million to 200 million T cells were reported. About 280 gigabases of sequencing data and approximately 92 million unique TCR sequences made up an early release that covered over 550 HLA-typed donors. Among the roughly 390 genotyped donors, approximately 81% belonged to the genetic ancestry cluster associated with self-reported Caucasian donors. The study aimed to test whether signatures of past pathogen exposure could be identified by cataloging public T cell receptors. The study used immunosequencing to profile the T cell repertoires of approximately 690 subjects and linked those repertoires to cytomegalovirus serostatus. In addition to the first cohort of several hundred subjects, a separate validation cohort of some 120 different subjects was used. High-throughput TCR immunosequencing, statistical association of individual TCRs with disease status, and machine learning were combined to predict cytomegalovirus infection status. To study patterns of TCR occurrence, a later analysis re-analyzed previously published TCR beta repertoires from 600 to 750 donors and added high-resolution HLA genotyping. The later analysis used no new phenotypic data to find candidate immune exposures, relying instead on TCR beta sequences and their occurrence across donors. In an earlier analysis of 587 of the donors, high-throughput TCR beta sequencing was used to judge whether each TCR beta V gene segment behaved as functional or pseudogenic. Donor age, sex, ethnicity and CMV serostatus were collected together with the repertoire data. Genome-wide SNP genotypes for about 55% of the roughly 670 donors were used in a later genetic analysis, which treated that subset as a discovery cohort. Every repertoire in the discovery cohort had been generated on one and the same sequencing platform. Class I and class II HLA loci were covered by the typing at four-digit resolution. Typing coverage differed by locus: A, B, C, DRB1 and DQB1 were typed in about 620-630 donors, DQA1 in 522, DPA1 in around 580, and DPB1 in 472. Because of strong linkage in the cohort, five DR-DQ haplotypes were treated as single units for association and clustering. Across under 500 genotyped donors of the cohort, an average of about 220,000 unique TCR beta nucleotide sequences per donor were sequenced, and roughly 17% of those sequences were non-productive. Here is what the overall study found, with its caveats: A later genetic analysis associated a missense DCLRE1C variant with V-gene and J-gene trimming of TCR beta chains, and an independent cohort replicated the association. Strong co-occurrence of HLA alleles, especially DR and DQ, made assigning TCR associations to individual alleles difficult. In a later analysis, the rate of TCR association differed among HLA loci, with DRB1 alleles having the most associated TCRs and HLA-C alleles having the fewest. Some IMGT-functional V segments, including TRBV6-2 and TRBV6-3, could not be distinguished by the 87-base-pair reads and were therefore excluded. A later analysis found that HLA-associated TCR beta chains were more clonally expanded and had lower generation probabilities than equally common non-associated chains. Because HLA typing was missing for some donors at each locus, association tests included only the typed subset. In this cohort, only TCR beta chains were sequenced, and detectable features were limited by the absence of alpha or paired-chain data. The authors suggested that the approach could potentially be generalized to other disease states and immunological phenotypes. Compared with the roughly 700-donor mean, donors in an Asian-associated ancestry cluster had fewer N-insertions in productive TCRs, according to a later genetic analysis. A later analysis associated roughly 17,000 TCR beta sequences with specific HLA alleles at a false discovery rate of 0.05. About 15 rarely observed V segments, including chromosome 9 orphons, were excluded from the earlier analysis of almost 600 of the donors because counts were too low. The only immune exposure information available for the cohort was CMV serostatus. In an earlier analysis of around 500 of the donors, most TCR beta V segments appeared in productive rearrangements about 87% or about 30% of the time, broadly matching IMGT annotations. A cluster of highly shared sequence variants was judged likely to be a technical artifact of the sequencing pipeline. A later analysis reported that several top co-occurrence clusters appeared linked to parvovirus B19, influenza, CMV and Epstein-Barr virus. Across donors, most TCR sequences were observed very rarely, whereas some public TCRs were present in many individuals. A further reported finding was that TCR beta sequences accurately predicted the HLA-A and HLA-B alleles for most subjects in the first cohort. Presence/absence analyses assumed roughly uniform sequencing depth across donors, an assumption that may not hold. A few of the identified cytomegalovirus-associated TCR beta chains were confirmed in vitro to be specific for cytomegalovirus antigens. Most CMV-associated TCR beta chains appeared to be HLA-restricted in a later analysis, and the HLA associations seemed to be driven largely by CMV exposure. Cytomegalovirus status was reported to be diagnosed by the classifier with high specificity and sensitivity in both the original and validation cohorts. In the study, 150 to 200 TCR beta chains were listed as associated with cytomegalovirus. Linkage disequilibrium might explain the correlated functional status among segregating V segments, but an unknown experimental factor could not be excluded.

The cohort comprised 666 healthy bone marrow donors. At the time of sampling, every cohort member was nominally healthy, though immune exposures that went unrecorded were likely present. The donor tested CMV seropositive and was one of the 289 seropositive cohort members. A peripheral blood sample was collected from each donor, and TCR beta sequencing was performed on peripheral blood mononuclear cells. Genomic DNA was extracted from the blood cell samples with the Qiagen DNeasy Blood Extraction Kit. V is reduced by 4 bases and J by 6 bases, leaving a spacing of 16 bases between them. Spanning cysteine to phenylalanine, the CDR3 consists of 15 amino acids. Only CDR3 DNA remains: 45 bases, in frame from the first base. CDR1 and CDR2 are read off the germline V gene as ENHRY and SYGVKD. To prepare the library, the immunoSEQ multiplex PCR assay was applied. For the multiplex PCR, a mixture combining 60 forward primers for TCR Vbeta segments and 13 reverse primers for TCR Jbeta segments was used. The CDR3 region of rearranged TCR beta genes was amplified from genomic DNA with a multiplex PCR assay. The amplified TCR beta libraries were sequenced on the Illumina HiSeq System as 87-base-pair reads. In the source study's methods: A later analysis counted some 74 million unique TCR beta chains across the 550 to 800 repertoires, and some 12 million of these chains were shared by at least two donors. A nearest-neighbor algorithm error-corrected the raw reads and collapsed the reads into unique sequences, merging closely related sequences to remove PCR and sequencing errors. Alignment of CDR3 sequences to IMGT reference sequences was used to assign V, D and J gene segments. For a sequence to be retained, at least a six-nucleotide match to both a V gene segment and a J gene segment was required. Rearrangements were called productive when the CDR3 lacked stop codons and stayed in frame with V and J; all others were non-productive. CDR3 was defined according to IMGT convention as the region running from the second conserved V-encoded cysteine to the conserved J-encoded phenylalanine. In an earlier analysis of 500 to 650 of the donors, sequences lacking an unambiguous match to a single V gene segment were excluded. In an earlier analysis of 587 of the donors, a V segment was called functional when productive rearrangements were above 56.7%, and segregating when the standard deviation between donors exceeded 5%. A statistical classification framework was built to diagnose cytomegalovirus status from the catalog of TCR beta chain sequences. A later analysis assigned V and J genes by comparing TCR nucleotide sequences with IMGT/GENE-DB human TR gene sequences. A later analysis assigned CDR3 sequences and most-parsimonious VDJ recombination scenarios with the TCRdist pipeline. In a later analysis, every TCR beta chain was defined by the combination of its CDR3 amino acid sequence and its V-gene family, and reads without a unique V-gene family were dropped. In a later analysis, fewer than 650 highly shared, low-generation-probability nucleotide sequences were removed to address suspected cross-contamination and a sequencing artifact. In a later analysis, a clonal expansion index for each public chain was calculated from normalized within-repertoire ranks of inferred template counts. A later analysis computed generation probabilities with a VDJ recombination model fitted to out-of-frame rearrangements, and checked the results against IGoR. In a later analysis, hypergeometric tests were used to score TCR-TCR, TCR-HLA and TCR-CMV co-occurrence, with a repertoire-size bias correction applied to TCR pairs. In a later analysis, false discovery rates were estimated by permuting HLA or CMV assignments 20 times. A later analysis grouped co-occurring TCRs with DBSCAN, adding TCRdist sequence similarity when clustering within HLA-allele-positive subsets. Repertoires with fewer than 30,000 or more than 120,000 public chains were left out of co-occurrence clustering, as were about 5 repertoires with anomalous nucleotide sharing. Entries here come from immuneACCESS through TCRdb and include only in-frame sequences with V and J called. Some clones fail to appear in such tables; in the studies checked, an unresolved V gene covers under half of the shortfall, and the cause of the remainder is unknown. V, J and clone size are taken as reported in that table, and D and trimming were inferred from the DNA itself. The sample records approximately 70,000 clones, over 70% of which are singletons. Roughly 8% of the sample comes from the top ten.

The sample holds a few counts of this clone. Its antigen remains unidentified. No much larger clonotype is one base removed from it; base qualities were not supplied. Recombination joined TRBV10-3 with TRBJ1-3; a tentative D match to TRBD1 spans 6 bases. The sequence was obtained from a man in his sixties in good health and CMV-seropositive. Sequencing was performed on PBMCs. The CDR3 region reads CAISGDKVSSNTIYF. In nucleotide form, the sequence is TGTGCCATCAGTGGGGACAAGGTAAGTTCAAACACCATATATTTT.